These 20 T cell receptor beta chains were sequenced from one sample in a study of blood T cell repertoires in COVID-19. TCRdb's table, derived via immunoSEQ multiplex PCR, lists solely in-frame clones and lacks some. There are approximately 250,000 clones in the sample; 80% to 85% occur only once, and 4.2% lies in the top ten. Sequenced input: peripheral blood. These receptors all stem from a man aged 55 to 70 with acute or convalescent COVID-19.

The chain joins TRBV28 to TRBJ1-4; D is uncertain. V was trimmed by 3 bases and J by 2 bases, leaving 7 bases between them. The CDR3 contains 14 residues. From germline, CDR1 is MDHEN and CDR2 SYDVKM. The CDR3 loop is CASSFGGTNEKLFF. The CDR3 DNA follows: TGTGCCAGCAGTTTCGGAGGTACTAATGAAAAACTGTTTTTT.

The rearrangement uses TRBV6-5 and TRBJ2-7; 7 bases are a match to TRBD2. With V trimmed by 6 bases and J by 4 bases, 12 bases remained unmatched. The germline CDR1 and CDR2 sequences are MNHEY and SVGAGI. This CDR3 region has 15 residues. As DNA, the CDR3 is TGTGCCAGCAGCCCCTGGGAGGGTTTGGGTTACGAGCAGTACTTC. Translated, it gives CASSPWEGLGYEQYF.

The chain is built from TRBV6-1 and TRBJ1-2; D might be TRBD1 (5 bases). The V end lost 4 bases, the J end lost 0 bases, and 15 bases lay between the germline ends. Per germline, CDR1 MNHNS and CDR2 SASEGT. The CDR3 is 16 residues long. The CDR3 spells CASSGDSSVPNYGYTF. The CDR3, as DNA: TGTGCCAGCAGTGGTGACAGCTCAGTACCTAACTATGGCTACACCTTC.

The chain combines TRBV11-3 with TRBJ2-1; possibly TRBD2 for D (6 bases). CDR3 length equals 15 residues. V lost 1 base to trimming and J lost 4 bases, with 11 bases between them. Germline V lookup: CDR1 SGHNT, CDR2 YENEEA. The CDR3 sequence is CASSLGGVGYNEQFF. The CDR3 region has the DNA TGTGCCAGCAGCTTAGGCGGGGTTGGATACAATGAGCAGTTCTTC.

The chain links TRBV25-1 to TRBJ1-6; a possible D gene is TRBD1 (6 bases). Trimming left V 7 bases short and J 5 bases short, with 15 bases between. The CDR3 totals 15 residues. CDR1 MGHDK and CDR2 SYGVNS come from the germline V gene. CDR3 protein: CASNTGHLNNSPLHF. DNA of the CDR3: TGTGCCAGCAATACGGGACACCTGAATAATTCACCCCTCCACTTT.

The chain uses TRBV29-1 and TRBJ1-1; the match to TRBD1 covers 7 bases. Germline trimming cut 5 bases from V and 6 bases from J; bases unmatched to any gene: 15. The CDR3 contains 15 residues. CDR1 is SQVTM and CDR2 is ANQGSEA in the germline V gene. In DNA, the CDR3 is TGCAGCGTTTTACCTTCCGGGACAGCTTCGTCTGAAGCTTTCTTT. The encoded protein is CSVLPSGTASSEAFF. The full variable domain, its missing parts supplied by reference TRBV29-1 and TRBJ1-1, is SAVISQKPSRDICQRGTSLTIQCQVDSQVTMMFWYRQQPGQSLTLIATANQGSEATYESGFVIDKFPISRPNLTFSTLTVSNMSPEDSSIYLCSVLPSGTASSEAFFGQGTRLTVV.

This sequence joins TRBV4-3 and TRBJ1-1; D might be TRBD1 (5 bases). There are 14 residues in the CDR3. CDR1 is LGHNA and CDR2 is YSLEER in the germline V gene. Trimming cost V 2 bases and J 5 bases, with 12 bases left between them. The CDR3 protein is CASSQRLGGTEAFF. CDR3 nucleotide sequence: TGCGCCAGCAGCCAAAGGCTGGGGGGGACTGAAGCTTTCTTT.

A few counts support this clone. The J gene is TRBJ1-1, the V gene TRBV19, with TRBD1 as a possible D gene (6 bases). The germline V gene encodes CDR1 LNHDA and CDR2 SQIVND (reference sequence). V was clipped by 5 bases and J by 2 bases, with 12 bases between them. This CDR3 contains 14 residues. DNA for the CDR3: TGTGCCAGTAGTTCGGGACACCATAACACTGAAGCTTTCTTT. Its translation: CASSSGHHNTEAFF.

CDR3 sequence reads: CASSQSFGVFHF. The CDR3 DNA sequence: TGTGCCAGCAGCCAATCGTTCGGGGTCTTCCACTTT. The chain links TRBV12-3 or TRBV12-4 to TRBJ1-6; no firm D call. CDR3 length: 12 amino acids. V gave up 6 bases and J gave up 17 bases, with 17 bases separating them.

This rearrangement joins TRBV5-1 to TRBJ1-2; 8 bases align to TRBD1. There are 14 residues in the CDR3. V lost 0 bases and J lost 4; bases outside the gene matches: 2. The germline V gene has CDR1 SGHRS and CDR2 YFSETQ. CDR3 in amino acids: CASSLADRGYGYTF. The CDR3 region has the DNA TGCGCCAGCAGCTTGGCCGACAGGGGCTATGGCTACACCTTC.

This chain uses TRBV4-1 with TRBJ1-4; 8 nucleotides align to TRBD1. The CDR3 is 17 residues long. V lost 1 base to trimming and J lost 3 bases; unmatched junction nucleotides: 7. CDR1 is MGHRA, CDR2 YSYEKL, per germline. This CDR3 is CASSQGGTTGANEKLFF. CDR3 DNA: TGCGCCAGCAGCCAAGGGGGGACGACAGGGGCTAATGAAAAACTGTTTTTT.

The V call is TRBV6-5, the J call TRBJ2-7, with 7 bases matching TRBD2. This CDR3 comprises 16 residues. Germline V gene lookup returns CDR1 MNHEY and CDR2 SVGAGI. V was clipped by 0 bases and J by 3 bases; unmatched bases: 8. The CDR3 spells CASSYSGLGGNYEQYF. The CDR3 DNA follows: TGTGCCAGCAGTTACTCGGGTCTCGGGGGGAACTACGAGCAGTACTTC.

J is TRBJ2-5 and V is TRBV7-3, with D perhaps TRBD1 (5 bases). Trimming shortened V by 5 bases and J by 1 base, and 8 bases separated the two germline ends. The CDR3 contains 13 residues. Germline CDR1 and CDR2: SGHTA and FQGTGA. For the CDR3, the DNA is TGTGCCAGCAGCCCAGGGCCCCAAGAGACCCAGTACTTC. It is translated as CASSPGPQETQYF.

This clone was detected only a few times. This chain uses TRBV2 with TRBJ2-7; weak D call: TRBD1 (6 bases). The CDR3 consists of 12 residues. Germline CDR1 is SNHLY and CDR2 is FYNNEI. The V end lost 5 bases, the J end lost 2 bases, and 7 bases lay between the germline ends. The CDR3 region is CASSRQAYEQYF. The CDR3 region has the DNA TGTGCCAGCAGTCGACAGGCCTACGAGCAGTACTTC.

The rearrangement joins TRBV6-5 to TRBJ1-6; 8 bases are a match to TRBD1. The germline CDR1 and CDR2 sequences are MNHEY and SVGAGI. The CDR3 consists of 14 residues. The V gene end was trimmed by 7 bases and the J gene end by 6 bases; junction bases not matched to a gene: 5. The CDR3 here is CASTQDRGNSPLHF. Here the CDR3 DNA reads TGTGCCAGCACACAAGACAGGGGTAATTCACCCCTCCACTTT.

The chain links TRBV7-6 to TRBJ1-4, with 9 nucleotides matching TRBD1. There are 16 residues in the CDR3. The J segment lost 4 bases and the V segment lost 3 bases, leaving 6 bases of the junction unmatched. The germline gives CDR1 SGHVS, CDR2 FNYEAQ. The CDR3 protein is CASSLGQGGGNEKLFF. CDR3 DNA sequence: TGTGCCAGCAGCTTGGGACAGGGCGGGGGTAATGAAAAACTGTTTTTT.

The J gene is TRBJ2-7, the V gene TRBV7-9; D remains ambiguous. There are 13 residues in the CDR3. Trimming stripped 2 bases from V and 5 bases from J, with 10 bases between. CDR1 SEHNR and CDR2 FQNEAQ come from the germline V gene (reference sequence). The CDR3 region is CASSLFVVDEQYF. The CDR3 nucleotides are TGTGCCAGCAGCTTATTCGTCGTCGACGAGCAGTACTTC. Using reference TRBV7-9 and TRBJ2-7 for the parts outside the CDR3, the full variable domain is DTGVSQNPRHKITKRGQNVTFRCDPISEHNRLYWYRQTLGQGPEFLTYFQNEAQLEKSRLLSDRFSAERPKGSFSTLEIQRTEQGDSAMYLCASSLFVVDEQYFGPGTRLTVT.

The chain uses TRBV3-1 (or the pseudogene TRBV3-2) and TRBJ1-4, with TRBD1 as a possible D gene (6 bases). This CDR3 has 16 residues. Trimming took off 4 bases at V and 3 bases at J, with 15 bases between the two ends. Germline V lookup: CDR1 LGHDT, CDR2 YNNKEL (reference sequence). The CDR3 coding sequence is TGTGCCAGCAGCCCCTTCCCTGGACAGCCTAATGAAAAACTGTTTTTT. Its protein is CASSPFPGQPNEKLFF.

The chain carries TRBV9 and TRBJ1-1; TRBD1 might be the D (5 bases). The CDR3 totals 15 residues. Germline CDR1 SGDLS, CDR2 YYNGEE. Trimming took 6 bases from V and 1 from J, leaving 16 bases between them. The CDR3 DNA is TGTGCCAGCACCCCAGGTGGGGCAGGGAACACTGAAGCTTTCTTT. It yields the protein CASTPGGAGNTEAFF.

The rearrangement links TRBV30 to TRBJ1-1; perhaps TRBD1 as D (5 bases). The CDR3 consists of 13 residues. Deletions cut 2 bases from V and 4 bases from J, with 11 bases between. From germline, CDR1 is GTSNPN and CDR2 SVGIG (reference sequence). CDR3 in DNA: TGTGCCTGGAGTCCCCCGGGGGGCACTGAAGCTTTCTTT. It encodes CAWSPPGGTEAFF.